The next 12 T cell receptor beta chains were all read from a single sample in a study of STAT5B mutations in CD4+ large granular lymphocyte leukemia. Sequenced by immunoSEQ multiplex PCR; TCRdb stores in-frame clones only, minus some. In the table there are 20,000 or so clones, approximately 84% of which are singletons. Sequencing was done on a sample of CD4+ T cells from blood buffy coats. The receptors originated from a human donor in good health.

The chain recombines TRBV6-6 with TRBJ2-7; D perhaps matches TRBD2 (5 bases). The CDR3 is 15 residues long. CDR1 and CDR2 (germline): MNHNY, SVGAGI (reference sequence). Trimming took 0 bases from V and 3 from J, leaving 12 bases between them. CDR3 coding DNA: TGTGCCAGCAGTTACTCGTGGACCGGGAACTACGAGCAGTACTTC. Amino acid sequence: CASSYSWTGNYEQYF.

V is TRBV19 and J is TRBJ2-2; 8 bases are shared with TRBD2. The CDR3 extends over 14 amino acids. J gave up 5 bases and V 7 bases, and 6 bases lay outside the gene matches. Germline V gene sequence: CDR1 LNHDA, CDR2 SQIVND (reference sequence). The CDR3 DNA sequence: TGTGCCAGTAAAGAAGCGGGAGTTACCGGGGAGCTGTTTTTT. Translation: CASKEAGVTGELFF.

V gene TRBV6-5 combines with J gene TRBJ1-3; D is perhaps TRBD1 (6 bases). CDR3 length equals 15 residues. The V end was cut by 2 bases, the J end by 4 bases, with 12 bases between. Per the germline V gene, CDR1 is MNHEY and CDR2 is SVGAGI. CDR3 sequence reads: CASSYAGTKGNTIYF. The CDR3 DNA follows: TGTGCCAGCAGTTACGCGGGGACAAAAGGAAACACCATATATTTT.

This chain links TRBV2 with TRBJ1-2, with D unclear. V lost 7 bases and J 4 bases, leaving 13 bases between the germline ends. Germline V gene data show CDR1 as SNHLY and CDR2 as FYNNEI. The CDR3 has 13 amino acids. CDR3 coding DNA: TGTGCCAGCACGCGATTAGAAACCTATGGCTACACCTTC. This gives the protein CASTRLETYGYTF.

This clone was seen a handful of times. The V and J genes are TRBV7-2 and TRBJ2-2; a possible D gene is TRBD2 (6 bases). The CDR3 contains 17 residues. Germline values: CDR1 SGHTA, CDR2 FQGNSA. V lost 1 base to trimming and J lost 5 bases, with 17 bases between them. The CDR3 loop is CASSLGGASASTGELFF. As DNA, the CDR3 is TGTGCCAGCAGCTTAGGTGGTGCTAGCGCCTCGACCGGGGAGCTGTTTTTT.

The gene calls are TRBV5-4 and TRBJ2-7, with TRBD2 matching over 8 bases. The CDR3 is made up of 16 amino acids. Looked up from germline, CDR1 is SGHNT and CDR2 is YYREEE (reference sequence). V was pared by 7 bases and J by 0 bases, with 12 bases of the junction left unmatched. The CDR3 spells CASERSSGSYSYEQYF. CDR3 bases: TGTGCCAGCGAGCGGTCGAGCGGGAGTTACTCCTACGAGCAGTACTTC.

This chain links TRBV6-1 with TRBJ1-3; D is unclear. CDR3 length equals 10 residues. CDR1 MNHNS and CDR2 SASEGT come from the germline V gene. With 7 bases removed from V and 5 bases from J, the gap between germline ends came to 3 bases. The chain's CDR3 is CASIRNTIYF. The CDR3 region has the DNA TGTGCCAGCATAAGAAACACCATATATTTT.

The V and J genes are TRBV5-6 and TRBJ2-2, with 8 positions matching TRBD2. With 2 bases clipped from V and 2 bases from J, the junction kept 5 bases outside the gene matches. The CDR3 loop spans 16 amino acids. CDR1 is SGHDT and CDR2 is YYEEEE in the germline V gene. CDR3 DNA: TGTGCCAGCAGCTTCCTTAGCGGGATAAACACCGGGGAGCTGTTTTTT. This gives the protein CASSFLSGINTGELFF. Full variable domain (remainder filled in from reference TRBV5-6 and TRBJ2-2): DAGVTQSPTHLIKTRGQQVTLRCSPKSGHDTVSWYQQALGQGPQFIFQYYEEEERQRGNFPDRFSGHQFPNYSSELNVNALLLGDSALYLCASSFLSGINTGELFFGEGSRLTVL.

The CDR3 sequence is CASRPGARDTQYF. The CDR3 coding sequence is TGTGCCAGCAGACCCGGGGCGAGAGATACGCAGTATTTT. The gene calls are TRBV27 and TRBJ2-3, with D perhaps assigned TRBD1 or TRBD2 (5 bases each). V dropped 6 bases and J dropped 5 bases, with 12 bases sitting between them. This CDR3 is 13 amino acids long. Germline CDR1 reads MNHEY; CDR2 reads SMNVEV (reference sequence).

The CDR3, as DNA: TGTGCCAGCAAAGAGGGACTAGGCGGCCATGAGCAGTTCTTC. This sequence encodes CASKEGLGGHEQFF. The chain recombines TRBV6-1 with TRBJ2-1; TRBD2 matches at 8 bases. Germline loops: CDR1 MNHNS, CDR2 SASEGT. CDR3 length: 14 amino acids. The V segment lost 7 bases and the J segment 8 bases; nucleotides outside the gene matches: 10.

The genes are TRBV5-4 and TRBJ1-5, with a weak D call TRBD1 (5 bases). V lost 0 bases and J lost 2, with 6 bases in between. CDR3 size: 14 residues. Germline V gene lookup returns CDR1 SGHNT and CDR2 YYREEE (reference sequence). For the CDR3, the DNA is TGTGCCAGCAGCTTGGGAGGGGGCAATCAGCCCCAGCATTTT. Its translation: CASSLGGGNQPQHF.

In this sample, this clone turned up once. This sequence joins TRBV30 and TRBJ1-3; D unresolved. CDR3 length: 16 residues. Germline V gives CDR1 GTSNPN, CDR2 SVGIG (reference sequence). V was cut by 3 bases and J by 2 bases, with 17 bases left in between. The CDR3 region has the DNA TGTGCCTGGAGGAAAATGGACTCTTCACCTGGAAACACCATATATTTT. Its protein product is CAWRKMDSSPGNTIYF.